Shown below are 28 T cell receptor beta chains from a single sample sequenced in a study of a mutant IDH1 vaccine in newly diagnosed glioma. Repertoires were generated with immunoSEQ multiplex PCR, while TCRdb's copy carries only in-frame clones and drops some. The sample consists of tens of thousands of clones, 80% to 85% of them appearing once. This sample's time point: week 35, safety follow-up. What each vaccine dose contained was 300 ug of mutant IDH1 20-mer peptide, accompanied by topical imiquimod. These TCRs' antigens remain unknown. Sample: PBMCs, taken from a glioma patient whose treatment included an IDH1 peptide vaccine. The receptors were sampled from a woman aged 40 to 50 with glioma. Some clones in this sample may be carry-over from other donors' samples.

J is TRBJ2-7 and V is TRBV4-3; no firm D call. The ends were cut back, 1 base at V and 3 bases at J, with 10 bases in the middle. The germline V gene encodes CDR1 LGHNA and CDR2 YSLEER. The CDR3 covers 14 residues. CDR3 nucleotides: TGCGCCAGCAGCCAAGGTCGGAGTCTCTACGAGCAGTACTTC. It encodes CASSQGRSLYEQYF.

This clone was detected once. The V call is TRBV7-2, the J call TRBJ2-5; D gene uncertain. CDR1 is SGHTA and CDR2 is FQGNSA in the germline V gene. The V end was cut by 5 bases, the J end by 4 bases, with 11 bases between. The CDR3 contains 13 residues. The CDR3 region is CASSRLSGETQYF. DNA of the CDR3: TGTGCCAGCAGCCGCCTCAGTGGAGAGACCCAGTACTTC.

This clone has only a few counts. The genes are TRBV7-8 and TRBJ2-2; D may be TRBD1 (5 bases). Trimming left V 8 bases short and J 4 bases short, with 14 bases between. This CDR3 contains 14 residues. Germline CDR1 is SGHVS and CDR2 is FQNEAQ. The DNA of the CDR3 is TGTGCCAGCTGGACAAGGCCCCCCACCGGGGAGCTGTTTTTT. Translated, it gives CASWTRPPTGELFF.

Only a few counts were recorded for this clone. V usage is TRBV19 and J usage is TRBJ1-3, with 8 positions matching TRBD1. This CDR3 spans 15 amino acids. V shed 5 bases and J 4 bases; nucleotides not matched to a gene: 7. Germline assignment: CDR1 LNHDA and CDR2 SQIVND (reference sequence). CDR3 region: CASSFRQGPGNTIYF. The CDR3 coding sequence is TGTGCCAGTAGTTTCCGACAGGGGCCCGGAAACACCATATATTTT.

V usage is TRBV2 and J usage is TRBJ2-1; D is unclear. The germline V gene has CDR1 SNHLY and CDR2 FYNNEI. This CDR3 region has 13 residues. The V end lost 8 bases, the J end lost 0 bases, and 8 bases lay between the germline ends. Here the CDR3 reads CASLKSSYNEQFF. Written as DNA, the CDR3 is TGTGCCAGCCTTAAAAGCTCCTACAATGAGCAGTTCTTC.

This chain links TRBV9 with TRBJ2-3; the match to TRBD1 covers 7 bases. Trimming removed 0 bases from V and 3 bases from J; junction bases left unmatched: 4. Germline assignment: CDR1 SGDLS and CDR2 YYNGEE. This CDR3 has 15 residues. CDR3 in amino acids: CASSVGAQGTDTQYF. DNA of the CDR3: TGTGCCAGCAGCGTAGGGGCACAGGGGACAGATACGCAGTATTTT.

The CDR3 spells CASSLKGYNYGYTF. The CDR3 nucleotides read TGTGCCAGCAGTTTAAAGGGGTATAACTATGGCTACACCTTC. The V and J genes are TRBV6-5 and TRBJ1-2; possibly TRBD1 for D (5 bases). With 4 bases removed from V and 1 base from J, the gap between germline ends came to 10 bases. The CDR3 is 14 amino acids. CDR1 is MNHEY, CDR2 SVGAGI, per germline.

V gene TRBV7-2 combines with J gene TRBJ2-5; TRBD2 might be the D (7 bases). Germline V gives CDR1 SGHTA, CDR2 FQGNSA. The length of the CDR3 is 13 residues. V dropped 3 bases and J dropped 4 bases, with 9 bases sitting between them. The CDR3 nucleotides are TGTGCCAGCAGCTTCGGGGGGCCAGAGACCCAGTACTTC. Amino acids: CASSFGGPETQYF.

The chain has TRBV21-1 and TRBJ1-1; the D call TRBD1 from the table was never checked on the DNA. TRBV21-1 is given as a pseudogene. This CDR3 comprises 15 residues. The CDR3 spells CASSKGDIKNTEAFF. The CDR3 DNA reads as TGTGCCAGCAGCAAGGGGGACATCAAGAACACTGAAGCTTTCTTT.

V gene TRBV15 combines with J gene TRBJ2-5; 7 bases agree with TRBD2. V shed 8 bases and J 3 bases; nucleotides not matched to a gene: 9. The CDR3 length is 14 residues. Germline V gene data show CDR1 as LNHNV and CDR2 as YYDKDF (reference sequence). For the CDR3, the DNA is TGTGCCACCGCTGCCGGCAGCGGGAAAGAGACCCAGTACTTC. It translates to CATAAGSGKETQYF.

The chain is built from TRBV28 and TRBJ2-5; D gene uncertain. The germline V gene has CDR1 MDHEN and CDR2 SYDVKM. V was trimmed by 4 bases and J by 5 bases, leaving 17 bases between them. The CDR3 consists of 15 residues. Here the CDR3 DNA reads TGTGCCAGCAGTTCCCTCTCGGCCGGCACGGAGACCCAGTACTTC. Amino acids: CASSSLSAGTETQYF. Filled out from reference TRBV28 and TRBJ2-5, the complete variable domain reads DVKVTQSSRYLVKRTGEKVFLECVQDMDHENMFWYRQDPGLGLRLIYFSYDVKMKEKGDIPEGYSVSREKKERFSLILESASTNQTSMYLCASSSLSAGTETQYFGPGTRLLVL.

This clone was picked up one time. This chain links TRBV19 with TRBJ2-7, with 8 bases that match TRBD1. The germline gives CDR1 LNHDA, CDR2 SQIVND (reference sequence). The length of the CDR3 is 15 residues. Trimming at V came to 5 bases and at J to 0 bases, leaving 6 bases not matched to a gene. CDR3: CASSGQGFGSYEQYF. In DNA form, the CDR3 reads TGTGCCAGTAGTGGACAGGGTTTTGGCTCCTACGAGCAGTACTTC.

The chain uses TRBV6-1 and TRBJ2-5, with 8 bases lining up with TRBD2. This CDR3 comprises 15 residues. J was trimmed by 4 bases and V by 1 base; bases with no gene match: 5. The germline CDR1 and CDR2 sequences are MNHNS and SASEGT. CDR3 coding DNA: TGTGCCAGCAGTGAAGTCGGCGGGAGGCGAGAGACCCAGTACTTC. This sequence encodes CASSEVGGRRETQYF.

The V and J genes are TRBV9 and TRBJ2-1, with 8 bases lining up with TRBD2. The CDR3 is 16 residues long. J lost 3 bases, V lost 0 bases, and 5 bases had no gene match. Germline V gene lookup returns CDR1 SGDLS and CDR2 YYNGEE. The DNA of the CDR3 is TGTGCCAGCAGCGTAGCTCGGCGGGGGGACTACAATGAGCAGTTCTTC. This gives the protein CASSVARRGDYNEQFF.

By proportion, this clone is medium-sized. CDR3: CASSEMGGGSDTQYF. The DNA for the CDR3 is TGTGCCAGCAGTGAAATGGGCGGGGGGTCAGATACGCAGTATTTT. This chain joins TRBV6-1 and TRBJ2-3; 8 nucleotides match TRBD2. This CDR3 region has 15 residues. V was pared by 2 bases and J by 4 bases, with 5 bases of the junction left unmatched. Germline V CDR1 and CDR2: MNHNS, SASEGT.

The chain couples TRBV5-6 to TRBJ2-5; 8 bases line up with TRBD1. The germline gives CDR1 SGHDT, CDR2 YYEEEE. The CDR3 is 14 residues long. J gave up 1 base and V 5 bases, and 4 bases lay outside the gene matches. In DNA form, the CDR3 reads TGTGCCAGCAGGATGGACAGGGCCCAAGAGACCCAGTACTTC. Residues: CASRMDRAQETQYF.

This chain joins TRBV15 and TRBJ2-5; 12 bases are shared with TRBD2. Germline assignment: CDR1 LNHNV and CDR2 YYDKDF (reference sequence). There are 17 residues in the CDR3. V lost 3 bases to trimming and J lost 6 bases; unmatched junction nucleotides: 11. In DNA, the CDR3 is TGTGCCACCAGCAGGGAGGCTAGCGGGAGGGCGATGAAGACCCAGTACTTC. Translation: CATSREASGRAMKTQYF.

This chain links TRBV18 with TRBJ1-5; D call uncertain. The germline V gene encodes CDR1 KGHSH and CDR2 LQKENI. V was clipped by 6 bases and J by 5 bases, with 11 bases between them. The CDR3 consists of 13 residues. The DNA for the CDR3 is TGTGCCAGCTCCCTTTCTGGTGATCAGCCCCAGCATTTT. The encoded protein is CASSLSGDQPQHF.

By its share, this clone is medium-sized. The chain has TRBV7-9 and TRBJ1-3; D perhaps matches TRBD1 (5 bases). Germline V gene lookup returns CDR1 SEHNR and CDR2 FQNEAQ (reference sequence). Trimming pared 5 bases from V and 8 bases from J, leaving 16 bases between. The CDR3 sequence is 14 residues long. DNA of the CDR3: TGTGCCAGCAGCATGGGGCAGGGCCGGGACACCATATATTTT. Protein product: CASSMGQGRDTIYF.

The rearrangement links TRBV23-1 to TRBJ2-2, with D tentatively TRBD1 (6 bases). TRBV23-1 has ORF status, its function being uncertain. CDR3 length: 16 amino acids. Trimming took 4 bases from V and 1 from J, leaving 13 bases between them. The CDR3 loop reads CASSPQLDRNTGELFF. CDR3 bases: TGCGCCAGCAGTCCCCAATTGGACAGGAACACCGGGGAGCTGTTTTTT.

The J gene is TRBJ1-4, the V gene TRBV9; TRBD1 agrees at 7 bases. The germline V gene has CDR1 SGDLS and CDR2 YYNGEE. Trimming at V came to 3 bases and at J to 6 bases, leaving 8 bases not matched to a gene. The CDR3 runs to 15 residues. In nucleotides, the CDR3 is TGTGCCAGCAGCGCCAGACAGGGTTACGATGAAAAACTGTTTTTT. Its protein product is CASSARQGYDEKLFF.

V usage is TRBV19 and J usage is TRBJ2-1; D possibly uses TRBD1 or TRBD2 (5 bases each). Germline loops: CDR1 LNHDA, CDR2 SQIVND (reference sequence). The germline V and J ends were trimmed by 1 base and 3 bases, with 10 bases remaining between them. The CDR3 consists of 15 residues. The CDR3 DNA follows: TGTGCCAGTAGTATAGTCGGGGCTTTCTACAATGAGCAGTTCTTC. It specifies CASSIVGAFYNEQFF.

The rearrangement uses TRBV7-2 and TRBJ1-5; the D gene is possibly TRBD1 (6 bases). The CDR3 totals 14 residues. Germline CDR1 and CDR2: SGHTA and FQGNSA. V was shortened by 0 bases and J by 7 bases, with 10 bases between the two germline ends. The CDR3 here is CASSLAGARQPQHF. The CDR3 DNA follows: TGTGCCAGCAGCTTAGCGGGGGCACGGCAGCCCCAGCATTTT.

J is TRBJ2-3 and V is TRBV2; the D gene is possibly TRBD2 (5 bases). V lost 10 bases, J lost 2 bases, and 19 bases lay in between. The germline gives CDR1 SNHLY, CDR2 FYNNEI. The CDR3 loop spans 15 amino acids. The CDR3: CAITTPRRHTDTQYF. As DNA, the CDR3 is TGTGCCATTACGACCCCTAGGAGGCACACAGATACGCAGTATTTT. Full variable domain (missing parts from reference TRBV2 and TRBJ2-3): EPEVTQTPSHQVTQMGQEVILRCVPISNHLYFYWYRQILGQKVEFLVSFYNNEISEKSEIFDDQFSVERPDGSNFTLKIRSTKLEDSAMYFCAITTPRRHTDTQYFGPGTRLTVL.

V usage is TRBV9 and J usage is TRBJ1-4, with a possible D match to TRBD1 (5 bases). CDR3 size: 14 residues. The V and J ends lost 7 bases and 6 bases respectively, with 16 bases between them. CDR1 and CDR2 from the germline V gene are SGDLS and YYNGEE. CDR3 protein: CASGGGGRDEKLFF. The CDR3 DNA sequence: TGTGCCAGCGGCGGGGGGGGGAGGGATGAAAAACTGTTTTTT.

CDR3 protein: CASSVTGRLSTNEKLFF. The CDR3 DNA follows: TGTGCCAGCAGCGTAACAGGGAGGCTTTCAACTAATGAAAAACTGTTTTTT. The V and J genes are TRBV7-2 and TRBJ1-4; tentatively, D is TRBD1 (6 bases). There are 17 residues in the CDR3. V was clipped by 5 bases and J by 0 bases, with 16 bases between them. Germline values: CDR1 SGHTA, CDR2 FQGNSA.

The genes are TRBV28 and TRBJ1-4; possibly TRBD1 for D (5 bases). The CDR3 has 19 residues. Germline CDR1 MDHEN, CDR2 SYDVKM. V lost 9 bases, J lost 7 bases, and 33 bases lay in between. The CDR3: CARQFTPLYPRDLCEKLFF. CDR3 bases: TGTGCCAGACAGTTTACCCCCCTTTACCCCAGGGATCTGTGTGAAAAACTGTTTTTT.

CDR3 region: CASSQETGGSYNEQFF. The DNA for the CDR3 is TGTGCCAGCAGCCAAGAGACGGGGGGTTCCTACAATGAGCAGTTCTTC. The chain is built from TRBV4-2 and TRBJ2-1, with 7 bases matching TRBD2. Trimming took 0 bases from V and 1 from J; bases not matched to a gene: 3. CDR3 length: 16 amino acids. Germline V gene data show CDR1 as LGHNA and CDR2 as YNFKEQ.